The source of this T cell receptor (beta chain) is a study of cytomegalovirus exposure and HLA in healthy donors. This clone was seen a handful of times. From germline, CDR1 is SEHNR and CDR2 FQNEAQ (reference sequence). This CDR3 spans 12 amino acids. With V trimmed by 5 bases and J by 12 bases, 5 bases remained unmatched. Only in-frame clones appear in the TCRdb table, and some are missing; sequencing was by immunoSEQ multiplex PCR. The top ten hold approximately 0.34% of the sample, which has around 250,000 clones, 90% seen once. Sequencing input: PBMCs. The chain has TRBV7-9 and TRBJ1-2; TRBD1 matches 11 bases. The sequence came from a woman under 30 in good health and CMV-seronegative. The CDR3 region has the DNA TGTGCCAGCAGCCCACGGGACAGGGGGGACACCTTC. Translating gives CASSPRDRGDTF.